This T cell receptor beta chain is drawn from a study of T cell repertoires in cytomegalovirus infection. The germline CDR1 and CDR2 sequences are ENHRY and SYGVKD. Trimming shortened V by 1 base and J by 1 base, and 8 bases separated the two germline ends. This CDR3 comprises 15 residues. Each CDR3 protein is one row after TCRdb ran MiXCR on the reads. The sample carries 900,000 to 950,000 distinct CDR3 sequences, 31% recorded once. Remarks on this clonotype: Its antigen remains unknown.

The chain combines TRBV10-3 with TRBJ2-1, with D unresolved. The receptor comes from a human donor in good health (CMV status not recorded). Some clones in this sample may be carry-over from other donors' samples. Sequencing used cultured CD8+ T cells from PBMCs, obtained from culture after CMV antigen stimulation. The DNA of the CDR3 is TGTGCCATCAGTGAGTATGCGGATTCCTACAATGAGCAGTTCTTC. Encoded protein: CAISEYADSYNEQFF.